This T cell receptor beta chain was sequenced in a study of blood T cell repertoires in COVID-19. About the study: Nucleic acid was either cDNA or gDNA, and it came from T cells, B-cell-depleted T cells, or PBMCs.

Participants spanned ages 18 to 89 years and resided in roughly 22 US areas. Recovery among Cohort 3 donors was established by two negative PCRs, clearance, or symptom resolution. In the study's own analysis: The assay estimated nucleated cells by amplifying reference gene primers. TCRdb's copy holds only in-frame clones and misses some; the assay was immunoSEQ multiplex PCR. The V and J calls and clone size were taken over from that table, and D and trimming were inferred from the DNA. The data contain 110,000 to 150,000 clones, about 90% of them singletons. The material sequenced was PBMCs or T cells enriched from blood (not recorded which). The receptor's source is a man aged 55 to 70 who had recovered from COVID-19.

The CDR3 loop is CASKRSTEAFF. The CDR3 coding sequence is TGTGCCAGCAAGAGGAGCACTGAAGCTTTCTTT. This chain links TRBV12-3 or TRBV12-4 with TRBJ1-1; no firm D call. V lost 7 bases, J lost 4 bases, and 7 bases lay in between. The CDR3 has 11 residues.